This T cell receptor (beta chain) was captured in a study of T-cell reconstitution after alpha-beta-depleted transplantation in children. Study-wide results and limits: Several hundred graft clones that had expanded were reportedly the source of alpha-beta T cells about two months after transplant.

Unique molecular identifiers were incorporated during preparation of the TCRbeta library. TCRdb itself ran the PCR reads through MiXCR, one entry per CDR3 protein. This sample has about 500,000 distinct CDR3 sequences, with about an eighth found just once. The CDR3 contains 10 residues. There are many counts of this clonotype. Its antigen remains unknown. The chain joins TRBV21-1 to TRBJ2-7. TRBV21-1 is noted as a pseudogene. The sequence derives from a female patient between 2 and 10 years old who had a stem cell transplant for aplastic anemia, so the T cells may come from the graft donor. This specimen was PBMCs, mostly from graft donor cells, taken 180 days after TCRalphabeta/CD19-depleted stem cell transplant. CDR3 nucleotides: TGTGCCAGCAGCACCTACGAGCAGTACTTC. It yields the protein CASSTYEQYF.